Below, one T cell receptor (beta chain) is given with its context. Antigen specificity is unknown. The germline CDR1 and CDR2 sequences are SGHRS and YFSETQ. V shed 0 bases and J 4 bases; nucleotides not matched to a gene: 7. The CDR3 has 16 residues. This record belongs to a study of OX40 agonist ivuxolimab in advanced cancers. Whole-study context: Prior checkpoint blockade (anti-PD-1, anti-PD-L1 or anti-CTLA-4) was permitted; less than 45% had it. Study outcomes and limitations: Among the nonresponders, some also had low normalized T-cell clonal expansion. On average, CD8+ T cells had more expanded clones than CD4+.

Repertoires were generated with immunoSEQ multiplex PCR, while TCRdb's copy carries only in-frame clones and drops some. The data hold about 10,000 clones, with 60% to 80% observed a single time. V is TRBV5-1 and J is TRBJ1-1, with 9 bases lining up with TRBD1. The source is an adult with an advanced solid tumor such as melanoma, head and neck, liver or kidney cancer. This specimen consisted of CD4+ or CD8+ T cells sorted from blood, obtained in a trial of the OX40 agonist ivuxolimab. The CDR3 reads CASSLGFTGGITEAFF. The CDR3 bases are TGCGCCAGCAGCTTGGGATTTACAGGGGGCATCACTGAAGCTTTCTTT.